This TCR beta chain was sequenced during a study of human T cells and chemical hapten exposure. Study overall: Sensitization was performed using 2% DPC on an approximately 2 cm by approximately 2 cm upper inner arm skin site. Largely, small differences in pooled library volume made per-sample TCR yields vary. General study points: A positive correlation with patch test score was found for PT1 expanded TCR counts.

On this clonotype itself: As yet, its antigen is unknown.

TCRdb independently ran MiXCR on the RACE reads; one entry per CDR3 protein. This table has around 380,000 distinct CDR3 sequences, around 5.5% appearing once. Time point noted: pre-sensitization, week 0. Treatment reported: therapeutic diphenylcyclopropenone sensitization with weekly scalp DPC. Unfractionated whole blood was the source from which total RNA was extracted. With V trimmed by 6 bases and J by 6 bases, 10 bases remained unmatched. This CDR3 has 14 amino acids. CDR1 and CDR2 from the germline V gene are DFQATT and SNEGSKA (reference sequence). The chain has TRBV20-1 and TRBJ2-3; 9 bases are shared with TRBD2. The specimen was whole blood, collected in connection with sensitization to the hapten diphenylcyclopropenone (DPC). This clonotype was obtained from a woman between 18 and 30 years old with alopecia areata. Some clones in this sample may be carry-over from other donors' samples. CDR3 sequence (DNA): TGCAGTGCCGCCGCTAGCGGGGTTCCGGATACGCAGTATTTT. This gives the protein CSAAASGVPDTQYF.